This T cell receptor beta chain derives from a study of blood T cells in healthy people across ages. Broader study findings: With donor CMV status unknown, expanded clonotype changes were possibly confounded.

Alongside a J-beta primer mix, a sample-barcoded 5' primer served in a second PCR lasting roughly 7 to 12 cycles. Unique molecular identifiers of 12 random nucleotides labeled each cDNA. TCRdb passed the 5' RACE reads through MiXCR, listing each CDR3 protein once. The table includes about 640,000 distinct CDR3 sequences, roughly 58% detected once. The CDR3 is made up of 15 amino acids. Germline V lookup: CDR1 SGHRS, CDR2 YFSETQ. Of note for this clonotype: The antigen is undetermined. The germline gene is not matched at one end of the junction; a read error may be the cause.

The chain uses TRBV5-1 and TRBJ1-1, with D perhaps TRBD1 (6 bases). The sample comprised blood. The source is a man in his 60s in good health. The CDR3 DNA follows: TGCGCCAGCAACTTGTTTCCAGGGGAAGGGACTGAAGCTTTCTTT. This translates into CASNLFPGEGTEAFF.